This TCR beta chain was sequenced for a study of OX40 agonist ivuxolimab in advanced cancers. General study findings and limits: CD4+ and CD8+ blood T cells expanded clonally by week 6 at 0.1 to 3.0 mg/kg.

TCRdb keeps only in-frame clones here, not all; method: immunoSEQ multiplex PCR. Of about 34,000 clones in the sample, about nine tenths are singletons; the top ten hold approximately 3.8%. This clone has a single count. Antigen: not known. The CDR3 spans 14 residues. The junction had 6 bases not matched to a gene; V was cut back by 4 bases and J by 5 bases. Per the germline V gene, CDR1 is SGHAT and CDR2 is FQDESV (reference sequence). The V gene is TRBV11-1, the J gene TRBJ2-3; 7 bases agree with TRBD1. The material sequenced was CD4+ or CD8+ T cells sorted from blood, taken in a trial of the OX40 agonist ivuxolimab. This clonotype was sampled from an adult with an advanced solid tumor such as melanoma, head and neck, liver or kidney cancer. The CDR3 spells CASSSTGVEDTQYF. The CDR3 DNA is TGTGCCAGCAGCTCCACAGGGGTTGAAGATACGCAGTATTTT. The full variable domain, in which reference TRBV11-1 and TRBJ2-3 provide the parts outside the CDR3, is EAEVAQSPRYKITEKSQAVAFWCDPISGHATLYWYRQILGQGPELLVQFQDESVVDDSQLPKDRFSAERLKGVDSTLKIQPAELGDSAMYLCASSSTGVEDTQYFGPGTRLTVL.